The clone carrying this T cell receptor beta chain was counted once. Its antigen remains unidentified. The data derive from a study of cytomegalovirus exposure and HLA in healthy donors. Vbeta (60) and Jbeta (13) primers were used in the PCR. Using immunoSEQ multiplex PCR, the repertoire was profiled, and TCRdb retains in-frame clones only, with some absent. The data contain tens of thousands of clones, around 84% of them singletons. Study-level results: Follow-up analysis seemed to connect common viral pathogens with several of the most significant clusters identified.

This CDR3 has 13 amino acids. The V gene end was trimmed by 5 bases and the J gene end by 5 bases; junction bases not matched to a gene: 7. From germline, CDR1 is SQVTM and CDR2 ANQGSEA. Specimen: PBMCs. This chain uses TRBV29-1 with TRBJ2-5, with 8 positions matching TRBD1. The sequence was collected from a woman aged 40 to 50 in good health and CMV-seropositive. The CDR3 reads CSVNGQGVETQYF. CDR3 nucleotide sequence: TGCAGCGTTAATGGACAGGGAGTGGAGACCCAGTACTTC.